This T cell receptor beta chain was retrieved from a study of tumor and adjacent non-tumor tissue in lung cancer. A remark on this clonotype: The junction departs from germline at one end; a sequencing error may be responsible.

The CDR3 runs to 11 residues. Germline lookup yields CDR1 SGHAT and CDR2 FQNNGV. TCRbeta libraries were built with three rounds of nested PCR, modified from ARM-PCR. One entry per CDR3 protein results from TCRdb running MiXCR on the multiplex PCR reads. Seen here are 120,000 or so distinct CDR3 sequences, approximately 87% observed once, and the top ten hold more than 20%. The template was RNA from unsorted bulk tissue. The TCR originated in a man in his sixties or seventies with non-small cell lung cancer. The rearrangement links TRBV11-2 to TRBJ2-1, with D uncertain. Sequencing was performed on lung tumor tissue. The chain's CDR3 is CASIPGSERFF. CDR3 in DNA: TGTGCCAGCATCCCGGGCAGTGAGCGGTTCTTC.